In this sample, the clone carrying this TCR beta chain turned up many times. These data originate in a study of T-cell reconstitution after alpha-beta-depleted transplantation in children. This CDR3 comprises 12 residues. Germline loops: CDR1 SEHNR, CDR2 FQNEAQ (reference sequence). V lost 4 bases and J 8 bases, leaving 8 bases between the germline ends. Unique molecular identifiers were incorporated when the TCRbeta library was constructed. TCRdb re-analysed the PCR reads in MiXCR, keeping a single row per CDR3 protein. The sample lists under 300,000 distinct CDR3 sequences; 9% to 10% were seen once.

This clonotype was obtained from a human donor who donated a stem cell graft to a child with SCID. The chain combines TRBV7-9 with TRBJ2-2, with D unresolved. This specimen was PBMCs from the stem cell graft donor, taken from the stem cell graft. DNA of the CDR3: TGTGCCAGCAGCTCAAACTGGGGGGAGCTGTTTTTT. Translating it yields CASSSNWGELFF.